This T cell receptor (beta chain) was recorded in a study of cytomegalovirus exposure and HLA in healthy donors. Study summary: Out of 170 million or so T cells, an earlier analysis found fewer than 140 million unique TCR beta sequences in total. Study findings and constraints: Several V segments, TRBV6-2 and TRBV6-3 among them, could not be told apart and were dropped. A missense DCLRE1C variant was associated with V- and J-gene trimming of TCR beta chains in a later analysis, and an independent cohort replicated the association.

Primers included in the PCR were 60 Vbeta and 13 Jbeta primers. The repertoire was sequenced with immunoSEQ multiplex PCR; TCRdb's copy has only in-frame clones and lacks some. The sample totals some 55,000 clones. This CDR3 is built from 13 residues. Germline loops: CDR1 MNHEY, CDR2 SMNVEV (reference sequence). V lost 7 bases, J lost 6 bases, and 4 bases stayed unmatched. Note on this clone: The antigen remains undetermined.

The specimen sequenced was PBMCs. The receptor's source is a woman aged 40 to 50 in good health and CMV-seronegative. The chain recombines TRBV27 with TRBJ2-1; the match to TRBD2 covers 9 bases. As DNA, the CDR3 is TGTGCCAGCATGGTAGCGGGAGTCAATGAGCAGTTCTTC. It codes for CASMVAGVNEQFF.